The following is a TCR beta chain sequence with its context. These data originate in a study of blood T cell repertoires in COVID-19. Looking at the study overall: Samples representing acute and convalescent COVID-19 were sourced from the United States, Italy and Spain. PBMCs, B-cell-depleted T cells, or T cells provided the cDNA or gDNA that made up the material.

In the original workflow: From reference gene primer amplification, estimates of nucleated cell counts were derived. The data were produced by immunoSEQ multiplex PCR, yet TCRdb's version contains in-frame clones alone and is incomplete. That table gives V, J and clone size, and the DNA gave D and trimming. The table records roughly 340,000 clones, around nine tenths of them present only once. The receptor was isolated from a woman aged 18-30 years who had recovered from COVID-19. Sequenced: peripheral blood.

The CDR3 here is CSVEDPLRQGPGYGYTF. The CDR3 bases are TGCAGCGTTGAAGATCCCCTTAGACAGGGGCCGGGCTATGGCTACACCTTC. The chain is built from TRBV29-1 and TRBJ1-2; 8 positions match TRBD1. From germline, CDR1 is SQVTM and CDR2 ANQGSEA. There are 17 residues in the CDR3. J gave up 4 bases and V 0 bases, and 13 bases lay outside the gene matches.